This TCR beta chain was found in a study of OX40 agonist ivuxolimab in advanced cancers. General observations from the study: Antigen specificity remained undetermined for the expanded peripheral T cells.

V dropped 4 bases and J dropped 5; count of bases not matched to a gene: 4. This CDR3 contains 15 residues. Germline lookup yields CDR1 SGHDN and CDR2 FVKESK. A note on this clone: Its antigen is not known.

Some clones are missing from TCRdb's copy, which holds only in-frame ones; the method was immunoSEQ multiplex PCR. The sample records around 72,000 clones, about 84% being singletons. The V gene is TRBV14, the J gene TRBJ2-1; 11 nucleotides match TRBD2. The sequenced sample was CD4+ or CD8+ T cells sorted from blood, obtained in a trial of the OX40 agonist ivuxolimab. The sequence was obtained from an adult with an advanced solid tumor such as melanoma, head and neck, liver or kidney cancer. CDR3 sequence (DNA): TGTGCCAGCAGCCCGGGACTAGCGGAAAACAATGAGCAGTTCTTC. Protein sequence: CASSPGLAENNEQFF.